The 22 T cell receptor beta chains given below trace back to one sample, sequenced in a study of T cell repertoires in cytomegalovirus infection. TCRdb re-called the reads with MiXCR, one entry per CDR3 protein. The sample consists of hundreds of thousands of distinct CDR3 sequences, roughly a quarter of them appearing once. The source material was CD8+ T cells from PBMCs. These receptors came from a human donor in good health (CMV status not recorded). Some clones in this sample may be carry-over from other donors' samples.

This clonotype was seen many times. The J gene is TRBJ2-7, the V gene TRBV10-3; no firm D call. Trimming stripped 2 bases from V and 3 bases from J, with 8 bases between. Germline CDR1 reads ENHRY; CDR2 reads SYGVKD. This CDR3 spans 13 amino acids. Here the CDR3 reads CAISEGIYYEQYF. CDR3 coding DNA: TGTGCCATCAGTGAGGGGATCTACTACGAGCAGTACTTC.

Points on this clonotype: A junction end diverges from the germline sequence, so it may reflect a read error. The chain couples TRBV5-5 to TRBJ1-1; no clear D gene. This CDR3 has 11 residues. The germline V gene encodes CDR1 SGHKS and CDR2 YYEKEE (reference sequence). The CDR3 protein is CASIPEPERVF. The DNA of the CDR3 is TGTGCCAGCATCCCCGAGCCGGAGAGGGTCTTT.

This clonotype has ten or more counts. The chain employs TRBV6-1 and TRBJ2-1; a weak D match, TRBD1 (6 bases). This CDR3 contains 15 residues. CDR1 MNHNS and CDR2 SASEGT come from the germline V gene. Trimming pared 3 bases from V and 0 bases from J, leaving 9 bases between. The CDR3 loop reads CASSETGYSYNEQFF. The CDR3 nucleotides read TGTGCCAGCAGTGAGACAGGTTACTCCTACAATGAGCAGTTCTTC.

This clonotype was picked up many times. The chain couples TRBV6-5 to TRBJ2-3, with 8 bases that match TRBD1. Germline CDR1 MNHEY, CDR2 SVGAGI. The CDR3 length is 16 residues. After removal of 0 bases from V and 5 bases from J, the junction contained 7 bases not matched to a gene. The CDR3 loop is CASSYSGQGAVDTQYF. The CDR3 bases are TGTGCCAGCAGTTACTCGGGGCAGGGGGCGGTAGATACGCAGTATTTT.

This clonotype was counted ten times or more. The V gene is TRBV7-9, the J gene TRBJ1-3; D is undetermined. Germline CDR1 is SEHNR and CDR2 is FQNEAQ (reference sequence). With 7 bases removed from V and 2 bases from J, the gap between germline ends came to 12 bases. The CDR3 has 14 amino acids. The CDR3 reads CASTTPGPGNTIYF. Here the CDR3 DNA reads TGTGCCAGCACCACTCCGGGTCCTGGAAACACCATATATTTT. Filled out from reference TRBV7-9 and TRBJ1-3, the complete variable domain reads DTGVSQNPRHKITKRGQNVTFRCDPISEHNRLYWYRQTLGQGPEFLTYFQNEAQLEKSRLLSDRFSAERPKGSFSTLEIQRTEQGDSAMYLCASTTPGPGNTIYFGEGSWLTVV.

This clonotype showed up just a few times. The CDR3 spells CSVAPRSTDTQYF. CDR3 nucleotides: TGCAGCGTCGCGCCTAGAAGCACAGATACGCAGTATTTT. This chain uses TRBV29-1 with TRBJ2-3, with unresolved D. Germline CDR1 is SQVTM and CDR2 is ANQGSEA. The length of the CDR3 is 13 residues. The germline V and J ends were trimmed by 6 bases and 0 bases, with 10 bases remaining between them.

DNA of the CDR3: TGTGCCAGCAGCCCCCTTGGACAGGGGGCTTTCAATGAGCAGTTCTTC. Amino acids: CASSPLGQGAFNEQFF. The rearrangement links TRBV13 to TRBJ2-1, with 11 bases identical to TRBD1. V dropped 5 bases and J dropped 6; count of bases not matched to a gene: 9. The germline gives CDR1 PRHDT, CDR2 FYEKMQ (reference sequence). The CDR3 extends over 16 amino acids.

This clonotype was counted a few times. J is TRBJ1-2 and V is TRBV4-2, with a weak D call TRBD1 (5 bases). The V and J ends lost 1 base and 3 bases respectively, with 18 bases between them. The CDR3 totals 17 residues. CDR1 and CDR2 from the germline V gene are LGHNA and YNFKEQ. The CDR3 loop reads CASSQGRDSFFDYGYTF. The CDR3 DNA sequence: TGTGCCAGCAGCCAAGGTCGGGACTCCTTCTTCGACTATGGCTACACCTTC.

This chain joins TRBV19 and TRBJ1-5, with TRBD1 matching 8 bases. Germline V CDR1 and CDR2: LNHDA, SQIVND (reference sequence). This CDR3 spans 15 amino acids. Trimming took 5 bases from V and 2 from J; bases not matched to a gene: 5. DNA of the CDR3: TGTGCCAGTAGTTTCACAGGGGGTGGCAATCAGCCCCAGCATTTT. It codes for CASSFTGGGNQPQHF.

This clonotype was detected ten times or more. The CDR3 bases are TGTGCCAGCAGCGTCTCCCCTAGGTCTGAGCAGTTCTTC. This encodes CASSVSPRSEQFF. V and J are TRBV7-9 and TRBJ2-1, with unresolved D. Germline loops: CDR1 SEHNR, CDR2 FQNEAQ (reference sequence). The length of the CDR3 is 13 residues. The V and J ends lost 5 bases and 9 bases respectively, with 14 bases between them.

The V call is TRBV28, the J call TRBJ1-5; 7 bases line up with TRBD1. CDR3 size: 14 residues. The V and J ends lost 6 bases and 9 bases, in that order; junction bases with no gene match: 11. From germline, CDR1 is MDHEN and CDR2 SYDVKM. The CDR3 loop is CASRGTVANLPQHF. The CDR3 coding sequence is TGTGCCAGCAGGGGGACAGTAGCCAACCTGCCCCAGCATTTT. The complete variable domain, with remaining parts taken from reference TRBV28 and TRBJ1-5, reads DVKVTQSSRYLVKRTGEKVFLECVQDMDHENMFWYRQDPGLGLRLIYFSYDVKMKEKGDIPEGYSVSREKKERFSLILESASTNQTSMYLCASRGTVANLPQHFGDGTRLSIL.

This clonotype showed up just once. The rearrangement uses TRBV29-1 and TRBJ1-2; D gene unclear. Per germline, CDR1 SQVTM and CDR2 ANQGSEA. V dropped 2 bases and J dropped 5 bases, with 9 bases sitting between them. The CDR3 sequence is 12 residues long. CDR3 in DNA: TGCAGCGTTGAATACCTACCATATGGCTACACCTTC. This translates into CSVEYLPYGYTF.

The CDR3 DNA sequence: TGTGCCAGCAGCCTGGGACTAGCGAAAATTTCCCAAGAGACCCAGTACTTC. Translating it yields CASSLGLAKISQETQYF. This chain links TRBV6-2 or TRBV6-3 with TRBJ2-5, with 10 bases matching TRBD2. The CDR3 sequence is 17 residues long. The germline CDR1 and CDR2 sequences are MNHEY and SVGEGT. J gave up 1 base and V 6 bases, and 11 bases lay outside the gene matches.

The rearrangement joins TRBV7-6 to TRBJ2-1; TRBD2 matches 8 bases. Germline assignment: CDR1 SGHVS and CDR2 FNYEAQ. The CDR3 runs 18 residues. J lost 0 bases, V lost 4 bases, and 11 bases had no gene match. CDR3 region: CASSSGGRGVSSYNEQFF. CDR3 DNA sequence: TGTGCCAGCAGCTCCGGTGGGCGGGGGGTCAGCTCCTACAATGAGCAGTTCTTC. The full variable domain, rest sourced from reference TRBV7-6 and TRBJ2-1, is GAGVSQSPRYKVTKRGQDVALRCDPISGHVSLYWYRQALGQGPEFLTYFNYEAQQDKSGLPNDRFSAERPEGSISTLTIQRTEQRDSAMYRCASSSGGRGVSSYNEQFFGPGTRLTVL.

This clonotype has ten or more counts. This sequence joins TRBV7-8 and TRBJ2-3; 8 positions agree with TRBD1. The CDR3 totals 18 residues. CDR1 is SGHVS and CDR2 is FQNEAQ in the germline V gene. With V trimmed by 2 bases and J by 2 bases, 12 bases remained unmatched. The CDR3 DNA follows: TGTGCCAGCAGCTTAAGGACAGGGAGTAGGGGCATCACAGATACGCAGTATTTT. Amino acid sequence: CASSLRTGSRGITDTQYF.

About this clonotype: One junction end disagrees with the germline gene, perhaps due to a read error. The chain has TRBV29-1 and TRBJ1-2; no definite D call. Per germline, CDR1 SQVTM and CDR2 ANQGSEA. The CDR3 extends over 11 amino acids. CDR3 loop: CGVGSVYGYTF. Here the CDR3 DNA reads TGCGGCGTTGGGTCAGTGTATGGCTACACCTTC.

The rearrangement uses TRBV6-2 or TRBV6-3 and TRBJ2-7; 7 bases line up with TRBD1. Looked up from germline, CDR1 is MNHEY and CDR2 is SVGEGT. V was pared by 4 bases and J by 2 bases, with 8 bases of the junction left unmatched. This CDR3 region has 15 residues. CDR3 sequence (DNA): TGTGCCAGCAGTTCACTACGGACAGGCGCCTACGAGCAGTACGTC. This sequence encodes CASSSLRTGAYEQYV.

The chain links TRBV7-3 to TRBJ2-5; no definite D call. This CDR3 spans 16 amino acids. V was pared by 2 bases and J by 4 bases, with 17 bases between. CDR1 and CDR2 (germline): SGHTA, FQGTGA. CDR3 sequence reads: CASSLPGLVGGETQYF. In DNA, the CDR3 is TGTGCCAGCAGCTTACCCGGTCTAGTGGGCGGAGAGACCCAGTACTTC.

This clonotype was seen repeatedly, ten times or more. This CDR3 reads CASSKLAGLPDTQYF. CDR3 DNA sequence: TGTGCCAGCAGCAAACTAGCGGGGTTGCCAGATACGCAGTATTTT. The chain is built from TRBV7-2 and TRBJ2-3; 10 bases align to TRBD2. The CDR3 extends over 15 amino acids. Unmatched junction bases numbered 6, after V lost 5 bases and J lost 4 bases. Germline assignment: CDR1 SGHTA and CDR2 FQGNSA.

This clonotype has more than one count but fewer than ten. This chain connects TRBV12-5 to TRBJ1-2; a weak D match, TRBD1 (5 bases). Germline V CDR1 and CDR2: LGHNT, FRNRAP. Trimming removed 0 bases from V and 0 bases from J, with 14 bases in between. CDR3 size: 17 residues. As DNA, the CDR3 is TGTGCTAGTGGTTTGGTACTTAGCAGGGAAGCTAACTATGGCTACACCTTC. Its protein is CASGLVLSREANYGYTF.

The sample holds a few counts of this clonotype. The chain is built from TRBV28 and TRBJ2-1, with D maybe TRBD2 (5 bases). V was pared by 3 bases and J by 5 bases, with 20 bases between. Germline V gives CDR1 MDHEN, CDR2 SYDVKM. The CDR3 runs to 17 residues. The CDR3 DNA follows: TGTGCCAGCAGTTTTGGGGAGCCGGGTCAAGGGAACAATGAGCAGTTCTTC. Amino acids: CASSFGEPGQGNNEQFF.

This clonotype was seen at least ten times. The V and J genes are TRBV7-3 and TRBJ1-1; the D gene is possibly TRBD1 (5 bases). The CDR3 totals 13 residues. CDR1 and CDR2 from the germline V gene are SGHTA and FQGTGA. V lost 0 bases to trimming and J lost 7 bases, with 9 bases between them. CDR3 in amino acids: CASSLTSDSEAFF. The CDR3 DNA reads TGTGCCAGCAGCTTAACCAGTGACAGTGAAGCTTTCTTT.